These T cell receptor beta chains were read from a single sample in a study of cytotoxic CD8 clonotypes in ibrutinib-treated CLL. The protocol was immunoSEQ multiplex PCR, while the TCRdb copy is restricted to in-frame clones and leaves out a portion. The data hold under 200,000 clones, with around 80% observed a single time. The sequences come from PBMCs, collected after 24 months of ibrutinib treatment. Receptors were obtained from a human donor with chronic lymphocytic leukemia. The CDR3 runs from the conserved cysteine through the conserved F or W. The D gene is left open where the match is weak. Some rows have no size entry. The others give once, few or many, or a class for an expanded clone.

j_call v_call d_call cdr3_length clone_size cdr3_aa cdr3_nt
TRBJ2-3 TRBV25-1 TRBD2 16 - CASSGARLAGGRTQYF TGTGCCAGCAGTGGCGCGAGACTAGCGGGGGGTAGGACGCAGTATTTT
TRBJ2-7 TRBV9 - 13 once CASSEGSSYEQYF TGTGCCAGCAGCGAGGGCAGTTCCTACGAGCAGTACTTC
TRBJ1-4 TRBV11-2 - 14 - CASARKIRNEKLFF TGTGCCAGCGCTAGAAAAATACGGAATGAAAAACTGTTTTTT
TRBJ1-1 TRBV5-1 TRBD1 14 - CASSQGTANTEAFF TGCGCCAGCAGCCAAGGGACAGCGAACACTGAAGCTTTCTTT
TRBJ2-5 TRBV11-2 TRBD1 14 once CASSRTGDTETQYF TGTGCCAGCAGCCGGACAGGGGACACCGAGACCCAGTACTTC
TRBJ1-2 TRBV19 TRBD1 15 - CASSLQGTGNYGYTF TGTGCCAGTAGTCTCCAGGGGACAGGGAACTATGGCTACACCTTC
TRBJ1-4 TRBV7-2 - 14 - CASSFWVNNEKLFF TGTGCCAGCAGCTTCTGGGTTAATAATGAAAAACTGTTTTTT
TRBJ1-1 TRBV11-2 - 15 - CASSLERLMNTEAFF TGTGCCAGCAGCTTAGAACGGCTTATGAACACTGAAGCTTTCTTT
TRBJ2-7 TRBV6-5 TRBD1 14 - CASSYGTDFYEQYF TGTGCCAGCAGTTACGGGACAGATTTCTACGAGCAGTACTTC
TRBJ2-1 TRBV5-3 TRBD2 16 - CARSRTPGLELGEQFF TGTGCCAGAAGCCGAACCCCCGGACTAGAGTTGGGTGAGCAGTTCTTC
TRBJ2-5 TRBV7-2 - 12 once CASSPFPETQYF TGTGCCAGCAGCCCCTTCCCAGAGACCCAGTACTTC
TRBJ1-1 TRBV5-1 - 15 - CASGEQRGMRSEAFF TGCGCCAGCGGAGAACAAAGGGGGATGAGGTCTGAAGCTTTCTTT
TRBJ2-7 TRBV28 - 21 - CASSHHPGSAAGGPRLYEQYF TGTGCCAGCAGTCATCACCCCGGATCCGCCGCAGGAGGCCCGAGGTTATACGAGCAGTACTTC
TRBJ2-7 TRBV7-3 - 15 - CASSSQGIPPYEQYF TGTGCCAGCAGCTCTCAGGGAATCCCACCCTACGAGCAGTACTTC
TRBJ2-5 TRBV21-1 - 15 - CASSKVQQVEETQYF TGTGCCAGCAGCAAGGTTCAACAGGTTGAGGAGACCCAGTACTTC
TRBJ1-5 TRBV19 TRBD1 16 once CASSRAAGGYNQPQHF TGTGCCAGTAGTAGGGCGGCAGGGGGTTACAATCAGCCCCAGCATTTT
TRBJ2-1 TRBV7-2 - 15 - CASTVSGTLHNEQFF TGTGCCAGCACCGTATCCGGGACACTTCACAATGAGCAGTTCTTC
TRBJ2-7 TRBV7-3 - 14 - CASSLEGGYYEQYF TGTGCCAGCAGCTTAGAGGGGGGCTACTACGAGCAGTACTTC
TRBJ1-2 TRBV28 TRBD1 12 once CASRILQGGYTF TGTGCCAGCAGGATCCTACAGGGGGGCTACACCTTC
TRBJ1-3 TRBV28 - 19 - CASSPSPGASKSSGNTIYF TGTGCCAGCAGTCCTTCGCCGGGCGCTTCCAAAAGCTCTGGAAACACCATATATTTT
TRBJ1-2 TRBV7-6 - 16 - CASSLGVGRRGYGYTF TGTGCCAGCAGCTTAGGTGTGGGGCGACGGGGCTATGGCTACACCTTC
TRBJ2-3 TRBV19 TRBD2 13 once CASRSSGADTQYF TGTGCCAGTAGGTCGAGCGGGGCAGATACGCAGTATTTT
TRBJ2-3 TRBV2 - 15 few CASRLLTGSGDTQYF TGTGCCAGCAGGCTACTTACAGGGTCAGGAGATACGCAGTATTTT
TRBJ1-2 TRBV27 - 13 - CASSLVANYGYTF TGTGCCAGCAGTTTAGTTGCTAACTATGGCTACACCTTC
TRBJ2-7 TRBV6-5 - 12 - CASGRGPYEQYF TGTGCCAGCGGACGGGGGCCATACGAGCAGTACTTC
TRBJ1-5 TRBV2 - 16 - CASSGTGLDSNQPQHF TGTGCCAGCAGTGGCACAGGGTTAGATAGCAATCAGCCCCAGCATTTT
TRBJ2-5 TRBV29-1 TRBD1 14 - CSVRSRGTQETQYF TGCAGCGTTAGATCCAGGGGGACCCAAGAGACCCAGTACTTC
TRBJ1-6 TRBV13 - 14 - CASSRTANNSPLHF TGTGCCAGCAGCAGGACAGCAAACAATTCACCCCTCCACTTT